The next 7 T cell receptor beta chains were all read from a single sample in a study of cytomegalovirus exposure and HLA in healthy donors. The PCR made use of 60 Vbeta and 13 Jbeta primers. The repertoire was sequenced with immunoSEQ multiplex PCR; TCRdb's copy has only in-frame clones and lacks some. Among under 200,000 clones listed, roughly 70% were seen once. Specimen: PBMCs. The origin of the receptors is a woman aged 18-30 years in good health and CMV-seropositive.

The chain has TRBV6-1 and TRBJ1-5; tentatively, D is TRBD1 (5 bases). The CDR3 consists of 14 residues. Germline values: CDR1 MNHNS, CDR2 SASEGT. Deletions cut 2 bases from V and 7 bases from J, with 12 bases between. CDR3 amino acids: CASSELGRRQPQHF. CDR3 coding DNA: TGTGCCAGCAGTGAATTGGGGCGGCGACAGCCCCAGCATTTT.

V gene TRBV4-1 combines with J gene TRBJ2-7; 8 nucleotides align to TRBD1. The germline gives CDR1 MGHRA, CDR2 YSYEKL. After removal of 0 bases from V and 3 bases from J, the junction contained 13 bases not matched to a gene. The CDR3 spans 18 residues. CDR3 DNA sequence: TGCGCCAGCAGCCAAGAGGGGGGCTTGGGACAGGTGTTCTACGAGCAGTACTTC. Residues: CASSQEGGLGQVFYEQYF.

V is TRBV7-6 and J is TRBJ2-2; 10 bases align to TRBD1. Germline V gene sequence: CDR1 SGHVS, CDR2 FNYEAQ. There are 17 residues in the CDR3. The V and J ends lost 5 bases and 3 bases, in that order; junction bases with no gene match: 9. CDR3 protein: CASSKGQGNSDTGELFF. Written as DNA, the CDR3 is TGTGCCAGCAGCAAGGGACAGGGGAATTCGGACACCGGGGAGCTGTTTTTT.

V gene TRBV9 combines with J gene TRBJ2-1; D is perhaps TRBD2 (7 bases). Per germline, CDR1 SGDLS and CDR2 YYNGEE. The CDR3 contains 17 residues. Trimming took off 0 bases at V and 4 bases at J, with 17 bases between the two ends. The CDR3 coding sequence is TGTGCCAGCAGCGTAGGAGGCGGGGGCCTAAAATACAATGAGCAGTTCTTC. As protein: CASSVGGGGLKYNEQFF. The whole variable domain, remainder taken from reference TRBV9 and TRBJ2-1, is DSGVTQTPKHLITATGQRVTLRCSPRSGDLSVYWYQQSLDQGLQFLIQYYNGEERAKGNILERFSAQQFPDLHSELNLSSLELGDSALYFCASSVGGGGLKYNEQFFGPGTRLTVL.

The rearrangement joins TRBV6-5 to TRBJ2-5; D is unclear. Trimming took off 7 bases at V and 0 bases at J, with 6 bases between the two ends. The CDR3 runs 12 residues. Per germline, CDR1 MNHEY and CDR2 SVGAGI. The CDR3 DNA sequence: TGTGCCAGCATGGCGGACCAAGAGACCCAGTACTTC. It codes for CASMADQETQYF.

The chain joins TRBV28 to TRBJ1-2, with no clear D. Germline V gene data show CDR1 as MDHEN and CDR2 as SYDVKM. Trimming stripped 5 bases from V and 8 bases from J, with 18 bases between. CDR3 length: 14 amino acids. CDR3 sequence: CASSLDKAGRGYTF. In DNA, the CDR3 is TGTGCCAGCAGTCTCGACAAAGCCGGCCGGGGCTACACCTTC.

This sequence joins TRBV7-2 and TRBJ1-3; 9 bases agree with TRBD1. J gave up 4 bases and V 5 bases, and 3 bases lay outside the gene matches. CDR1 and CDR2 (germline): SGHTA, FQGNSA. This CDR3 is 14 amino acids long. The CDR3 DNA is TGTGCCAGCAGCGTGGACAGGGGAGGAAACACCATATATTTT. Its translation: CASSVDRGGNTIYF.